Listed here are 15 T cell receptor beta chains from one sample, sequenced in a study of blood T cell repertoires in COVID-19. Repertoires were generated with immunoSEQ multiplex PCR, while TCRdb's copy carries only in-frame clones and drops some. This sample yields some 220,000 clones, of which around 85% are seen a single time; 2.4% belongs to the top ten. The sequenced sample consisted of peripheral blood. These receptors were obtained from a woman aged 70-85 years with COVID-19, enrolled during active disease.

This clone was counted a single time. The V call is TRBV5-1, the J call TRBJ2-7; D ambiguous. Per the germline V gene, CDR1 is SGHRS and CDR2 is YFSETQ. The germline V and J ends were trimmed by 2 bases and 2 bases, with 11 bases remaining between them. The CDR3 has 14 residues. The DNA of the CDR3 is TGCGCCAGCAGCTTCTTAGCAGAAGCCTACGAGCAGTACTTC. Protein product: CASSFLAEAYEQYF.

This clone came up once. This sequence joins TRBV13 and TRBJ1-2; D may be TRBD1 (6 bases). Germline-derived CDR1 and CDR2 are PRHDT and FYEKMQ (reference sequence). V shed 5 bases and J shed 4 bases, with 17 bases lying between them. The CDR3 loop spans 15 amino acids. CDR3: CASSINGQSVYGYTF. CDR3 nucleotides: TGTGCCAGCAGCATAAACGGACAGTCGGTCTATGGCTACACCTTC.

The chain recombines TRBV7-8 with TRBJ1-1; D is unresolved. Between the trimmed V and J ends, which lost 5 bases and 8 bases, there was a span of 12 bases. This CDR3 comprises 12 residues. Germline CDR1 reads SGHVS; CDR2 reads FQNEAQ. This CDR3 is CASSPGPVEAFF. Here the CDR3 DNA reads TGTGCCAGCAGCCCAGGCCCCGTGGAAGCTTTCTTT.

The chain is built from TRBV19 and TRBJ2-1; 7 nucleotides agree with TRBD2. The CDR3 runs 15 residues. V was clipped by 2 bases and J by 7 bases; unmatched bases: 8. The germline gives CDR1 LNHDA, CDR2 SQIVND (reference sequence). The CDR3 region is CASSIIGTINNEQFF. CDR3 bases: TGTGCCAGTAGTATAATCGGGACTATCAATAATGAGCAGTTCTTC.

The chain recombines TRBV11-1 with TRBJ2-7, with D possibly being TRBD1 (6 bases). The CDR3 runs to 14 residues. CDR1 SGHAT and CDR2 FQDESV come from the germline V gene (reference sequence). Between the trimmed V and J ends, which lost 5 bases and 3 bases, there was a span of 14 bases. The CDR3 protein is CASSPTTGNYEQYF. DNA of the CDR3: TGTGCCAGCAGCCCTACAACAGGGAACTACGAGCAGTACTTC.

This clone was detected only once. An end of the junction does not agree with germline; a read error may underlie this. The chain joins TRBV7-3 to TRBJ2-2; 7 nucleotides align to TRBD1. Germline V lookup: CDR1 SGHTA, CDR2 FQGTGA. This CDR3 has 14 residues. CDR3 DNA: TGTGCCAGCAGCCTAACAGGGGTCACCGGGGAGCTGTTTTTT. It codes for CASSLTGVTGELFF.

The J gene is TRBJ1-6, the V gene TRBV19; D gene unclear. V lost 4 bases to trimming and J lost 7 bases, with 11 bases between them. The CDR3 is 14 residues long. Germline CDR1 is LNHDA and CDR2 is SQIVND (reference sequence). CDR3 in DNA: TGTGCCAGTAGTAAGACGGGAGGGAATTCACCCCTCCACTTT. Protein sequence: CASSKTGGNSPLHF.

The chain carries TRBV11-3 and TRBJ1-6, with 10 bases identical to TRBD1. This CDR3 has 15 residues. CDR1 and CDR2 from the germline V gene are SGHNT and YENEEA. The V and J ends lost 8 bases and 9 bases, in that order; junction bases with no gene match: 10. CDR3 DNA: TGTGCCAGCTCACTAGGACAGGGGGGAGGTTCACCCCTCCACTTT. Translated: CASSLGQGGGSPLHF.

The chain links TRBV2 to TRBJ2-3; D may be TRBD1 (6 bases). Germline V gene sequence: CDR1 SNHLY, CDR2 FYNNEI. The CDR3 extends over 14 amino acids. V lost 3 bases and J 0 bases, leaving 7 bases between the germline ends. This CDR3 reads CASSDRGSTDTQYF. The CDR3 bases are TGTGCCAGCAGTGACAGGGGAAGCACAGATACGCAGTATTTT.

The chain employs TRBV2 and TRBJ1-1; TRBD1 might be the D (5 bases). Between the trimmed V and J ends, which lost 3 bases and 5 bases, there was a span of 13 bases. The CDR3 extends over 14 amino acids. The germline CDR1 and CDR2 sequences are SNHLY and FYNNEI. The CDR3 sequence: CASSDRAGRTEAFF. The CDR3 DNA follows: TGTGCCAGCAGTGATAGAGCGGGACGGACTGAAGCTTTCTTT.

This chain uses TRBV3-1 (or the pseudogene TRBV3-2) with TRBJ1-2; 12 nucleotides line up with TRBD1. Trimming at V came to 8 bases and at J to 5 bases, leaving 9 bases not matched to a gene. This CDR3 spans 15 amino acids. Germline CDR1 and CDR2: LGHDT and YNNKEL (reference sequence). DNA of the CDR3: TGTGCCAGCCCCGGGACAGGGGGCGCAGAATATGGCTACACCTTC. As protein: CASPGTGGAEYGYTF.

The chain joins TRBV7-9 to TRBJ1-5; 9 nucleotides match TRBD1. Trimming removed 3 bases from V and 5 bases from J; junction bases left unmatched: 11. Germline CDR1 is SEHNR and CDR2 is FQNEAQ (reference sequence). The CDR3 sequence is 17 residues long. The CDR3, as DNA: TGTGCCAGCAGCTTCGATGCGGGACAGGGTGTATATCAGCCCCAGCATTTT. Translating it yields CASSFDAGQGVYQPQHF. Full variable domain (remainder filled in from reference TRBV7-9 and TRBJ1-5): DTGVSQNPRHKITKRGQNVTFRCDPISEHNRLYWYRQTLGQGPEFLTYFQNEAQLEKSRLLSDRFSAERPKGSFSTLEIQRTEQGDSAMYLCASSFDAGQGVYQPQHFGDGTRLSIL.

The chain uses TRBV2 and TRBJ2-2, with no clear D. The V gene lost 6 bases and the J gene lost 2 bases, with 7 bases spanning the gap. There are 13 residues in the CDR3. From germline, CDR1 is SNHLY and CDR2 FYNNEI. CDR3 nucleotide sequence: TGTGCCAGCAGAACGGGTAACACCGGGGAGCTGTTTTTT. It encodes CASRTGNTGELFF.

This clone has only one observation. J is TRBJ1-4 and V is TRBV5-1; TRBD1 aligns across 8 bases. This CDR3 is built from 14 residues. V was clipped by 4 bases and J by 8 bases; unmatched bases: 7. The germline gives CDR1 SGHRS, CDR2 YFSETQ. The CDR3: CASSSRGLGEKLFF. The CDR3 bases are TGCGCCAGCAGCAGCAGGGGGCTAGGAGAAAAACTGTTTTTT.

The chain combines TRBV19 with TRBJ1-5; 7 bases map to TRBD1. The CDR3 has 15 amino acids. V gave up 3 bases and J gave up 2 bases; unmatched junction bases: 4. CDR1 and CDR2 (germline): LNHDA, SQIVND (reference sequence). This CDR3 is CASSILTGGNQPQHF. The CDR3 DNA reads as TGTGCCAGTAGTATTCTTACAGGGGGCAATCAGCCCCAGCATTTT.